This T cell receptor (beta chain) originates from a study of response to subunit inactivated influenza vaccine listed by TCRdb under 2018. Regarding the study in general: Deep quantitative profiling of the T cell receptor repertoire was used in the study to follow responses to a trivalent subunit inactivated influenza vaccine.

Points the paper makes about the study in general: The authors proposed that each seasonal influenza vaccination may bring in only a limited number of new T cells.

Germline trimming amounts to 3 bases on V and 11 bases on J, with 6 as the count of junction bases outside the gene matches. Looking up the germline V gene yields CDR1 KGHSH and CDR2 LQKENI. Measured from the cysteine to the phenylalanine, the CDR3 is 13 residues long. CDR3 DNA only is kept here, 39 bases in frame from base 1. Receptors were amplified or captured by RT-PCR. The listed sequencing device is Illumina HiSeq 2500. TCRdb trimmed the raw reads at Q25, called clones with MiXCR and kept productive beta chains. Duplicate CDR3 protein sequences are folded into a single record with the most common DNA and genes. The sample table lists around 850,000 distinct CDR3 sequences, 18% of them with a count of one. Roughly a tenth of the sample goes to the ten largest clones. This clonotype has more than one count but fewer than ten. Its antigen has not been determined. Nothing much larger sits one base from this clone, and base qualities are not available.

The sample was PBMCs from blood, taken more than 4 days after vaccination. This clonotype originated in a man aged 45 to 65 who received an inactivated influenza vaccine. Donor details come from another sample of the same person, matched by shared clones. The rearranged segments are TRBV18 and TRBJ2-1, and TRBD2 matches 8 of the central bases. The CDR3 reads CASSPRREGQQFF. The DNA is TGTGCCAGCTCACCCAGACGGGAGGGCCAGCAGTTCTTC.